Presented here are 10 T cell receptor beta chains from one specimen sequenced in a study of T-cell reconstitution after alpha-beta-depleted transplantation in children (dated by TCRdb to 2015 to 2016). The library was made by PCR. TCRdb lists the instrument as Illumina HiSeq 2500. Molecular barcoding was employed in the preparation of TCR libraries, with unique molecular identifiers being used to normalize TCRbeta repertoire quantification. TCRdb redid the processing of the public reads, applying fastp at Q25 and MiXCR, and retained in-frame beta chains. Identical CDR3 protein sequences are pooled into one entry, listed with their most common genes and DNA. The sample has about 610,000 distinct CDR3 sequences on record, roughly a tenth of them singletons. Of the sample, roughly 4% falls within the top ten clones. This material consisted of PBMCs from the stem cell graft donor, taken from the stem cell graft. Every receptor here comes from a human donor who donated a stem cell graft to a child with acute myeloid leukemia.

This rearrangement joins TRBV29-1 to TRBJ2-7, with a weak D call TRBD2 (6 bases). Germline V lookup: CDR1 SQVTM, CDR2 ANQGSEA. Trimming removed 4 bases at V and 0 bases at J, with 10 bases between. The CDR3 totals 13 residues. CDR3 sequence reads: CSVVWTNSYEQYF. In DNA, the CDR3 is TGCAGCGTTGTCTGGACTAACTCCTACGAGCAGTACTTC.

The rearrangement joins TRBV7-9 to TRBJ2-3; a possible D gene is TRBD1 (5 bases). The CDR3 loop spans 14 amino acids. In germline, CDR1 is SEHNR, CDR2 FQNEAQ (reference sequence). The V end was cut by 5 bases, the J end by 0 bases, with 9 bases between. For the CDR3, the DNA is TGTGCCAGCAGCCCGGCAGGGAGCACAGATACGCAGTATTTT. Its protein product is CASSPAGSTDTQYF.

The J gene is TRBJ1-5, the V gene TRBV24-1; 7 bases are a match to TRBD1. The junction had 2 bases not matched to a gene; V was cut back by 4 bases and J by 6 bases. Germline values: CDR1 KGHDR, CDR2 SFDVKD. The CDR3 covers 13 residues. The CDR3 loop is CATSEPGGQPQHF. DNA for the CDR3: TGTGCCACCAGTGAACCAGGGGGTCAGCCCCAGCATTTT.

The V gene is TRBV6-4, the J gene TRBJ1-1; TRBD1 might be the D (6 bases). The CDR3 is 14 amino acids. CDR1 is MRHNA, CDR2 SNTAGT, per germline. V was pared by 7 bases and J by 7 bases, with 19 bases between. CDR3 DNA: TGTGCCAGCACTCGGGACAAAGGGAAGGGTGAAGCTTTCTTT. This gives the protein CASTRDKGKGEAFF.

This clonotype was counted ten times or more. The CDR3 nucleotides are TGTGCCAGCAGCCCCTCGGGGCTAGCCAAAAACATTCAGTACTTC. Its protein is CASSPSGLAKNIQYF. V gene TRBV7-9 combines with J gene TRBJ2-4; tentatively, D is TRBD1 or TRBD2 (5 bases each). Germline V lookup: CDR1 SEHNR, CDR2 FQNEAQ (reference sequence). The V and J ends lost 5 bases and 0 bases respectively, with 11 bases between them. This CDR3 is 15 amino acids long.

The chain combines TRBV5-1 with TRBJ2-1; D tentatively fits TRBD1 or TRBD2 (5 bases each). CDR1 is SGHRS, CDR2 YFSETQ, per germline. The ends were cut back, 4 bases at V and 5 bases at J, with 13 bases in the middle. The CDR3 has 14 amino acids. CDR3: CASSGTAEDNEQFF. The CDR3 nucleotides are TGCGCCAGCAGCGGGACCGCCGAGGACAATGAGCAGTTCTTC.

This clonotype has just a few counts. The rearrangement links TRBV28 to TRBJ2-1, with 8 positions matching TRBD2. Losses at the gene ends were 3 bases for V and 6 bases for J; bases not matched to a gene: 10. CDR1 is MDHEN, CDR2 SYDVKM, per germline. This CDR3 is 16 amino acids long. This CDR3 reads CASSFPLELAANEQFF. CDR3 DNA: TGTGCCAGCAGTTTCCCCCTGGAACTAGCGGCCAATGAGCAGTTCTTC.

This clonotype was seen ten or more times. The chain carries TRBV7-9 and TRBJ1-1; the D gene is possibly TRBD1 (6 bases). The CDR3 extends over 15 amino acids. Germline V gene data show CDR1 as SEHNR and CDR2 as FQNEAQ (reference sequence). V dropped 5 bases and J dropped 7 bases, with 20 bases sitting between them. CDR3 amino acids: CASSLNAGATSEAFF. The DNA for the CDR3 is TGTGCCAGCAGCCTAAACGCAGGGGCTACCAGTGAAGCTTTCTTT.

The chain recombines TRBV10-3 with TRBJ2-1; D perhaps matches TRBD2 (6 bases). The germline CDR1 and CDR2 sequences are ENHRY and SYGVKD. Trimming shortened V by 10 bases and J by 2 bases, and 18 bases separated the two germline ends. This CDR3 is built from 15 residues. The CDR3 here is CATRRGAGTYNEQFF. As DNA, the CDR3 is TGTGCCACACGCCGAGGTGCGGGAACCTACAATGAGCAGTTCTTC.

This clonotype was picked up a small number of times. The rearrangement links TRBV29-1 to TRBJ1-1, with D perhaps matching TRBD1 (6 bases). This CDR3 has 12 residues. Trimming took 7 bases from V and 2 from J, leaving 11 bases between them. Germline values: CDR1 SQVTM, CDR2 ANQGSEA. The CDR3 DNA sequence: TGCAGCGCCGGGGGGGCCAACACTGAAGCTTTCTTT. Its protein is CSAGGANTEAFF.